The entry that follows covers one TCR beta chain sequence. These data are taken from a study of CD8 T cells in Susac syndrome. Roughly 0.45 to 1 ug RNA was reverse transcribed with random hexamers. Amplification of TCR beta CDR3 was carried out by immunoSEQ multiplex PCR, which covered 54 Vbeta and 13 Jbeta segments. TCRdb re-analysed the immunoSEQ multiplex PCR reads in MiXCR, keeping a single row per CDR3 protein. This table has roughly 200,000 distinct CDR3 sequences, approximately 95% appearing once. The germline V gene has CDR1 SGHVS and CDR2 FQNEAQ. The germline V and J ends were trimmed by 6 bases and 7 bases, with 19 bases remaining between them. This CDR3 contains 14 residues. The multiple sclerosis control cohort comprised treatment-naive individuals presenting with stable or active relapsing-remitting disease. TEMRA cells were FACS-enriched, with CD8+ and CD4+ T cells isolated negatively.

This clonotype originated in a human donor with multiple sclerosis. Sequenced input: CD8+ T cells from PBMCs. The chain has TRBV7-8 and TRBJ2-7; D remains ambiguous. This CDR3 reads CASSLIERAGEQYF. CDR3 sequence (DNA): TGTGCCAGCAGTTTAATAGAAAGGGCTGGTGAGCAGTACTTC.